Shown below are 14 T cell receptor beta chains from a single sample sequenced in a study of CD8 T cells in Susac syndrome. RNA in amounts of roughly 0.45 to 1 ug was reverse transcribed with random hexamers. TCRdb independently ran MiXCR on the immunoSEQ multiplex PCR reads; one entry per CDR3 protein. Among some 260,000 distinct CDR3 sequences, 90% to 95% were seen once, and the ten largest hold around 0.07%. The sequenced sample consisted of CD4+ T cells from PBMCs. The source is a human donor with multiple sclerosis.

Here the CDR3 reads CASSYPTSYRARNEQFF. For the CDR3, the DNA is TGTGCCAGCAGTTACCCTACTAGCTACAGGGCCAGAAATGAGCAGTTCTTC. The V call is TRBV6-2 or TRBV6-3, the J call TRBJ2-1; D tentatively reads TRBD1 or TRBD2 (6 bases each). V was clipped by 2 bases and J by 7 bases, with 21 bases between them. In germline, CDR1 is MNHEY, CDR2 SVGEGT. The CDR3 is made up of 17 amino acids.

The CDR3 region is CASNGGGGLNTDTQYF. The CDR3 nucleotides read TGTGCCAGCAACGGAGGTGGGGGGCTCAACACAGATACGCAGTATTTT. V gene TRBV9 combines with J gene TRBJ2-3; D could derive from TRBD1 or TRBD2 (6 bases each). V lost 6 bases to trimming and J lost 2 bases, with 19 bases between them. The CDR3 runs 16 residues. In germline, CDR1 is SGDLS, CDR2 YYNGEE.

The V gene is TRBV3-1, the J gene TRBJ2-3; 9 bases map to TRBD2. With 3 bases clipped from V and 4 bases from J, the junction kept 11 bases outside the gene matches. This CDR3 region has 17 residues. Germline V gene data show CDR1 as LGHDT and CDR2 as YNNKEL (reference sequence). As DNA, the CDR3 is TGTGCCAGCAGCCAGAGGGGCGGCGGGAGGGCGGCAGATACGCAGTATTTT. As protein: CASSQRGGGRAADTQYF.

The rearrangement links TRBV12-3 or TRBV12-4 to TRBJ2-7, with 7 nucleotides matching TRBD1. This CDR3 region has 13 residues. V gave up 5 bases and J gave up 3 bases; unmatched junction bases: 4. The CDR3 reads CASSRWTGYEQYF. The CDR3 nucleotides read TGTGCCAGCAGTCGATGGACAGGCTACGAGCAGTACTTC.

The chain links TRBV30 to TRBJ1-2; the D gene is possibly TRBD1 (5 bases). Trimming shortened V by 1 base and J by 5 bases, and 11 bases separated the two germline ends. This CDR3 comprises 13 residues. Germline V gene lookup returns CDR1 GTSNPN and CDR2 SVGIG (reference sequence). CDR3 loop: CAWSDPRQYGYTF. CDR3 in DNA: TGTGCCTGGAGTGATCCCCGACAGTATGGCTACACCTTC. Full variable domain (missing parts from reference TRBV30 and TRBJ1-2): SQTIHQWPATLVQPVGSPLSLECTVEGTSNPNLYWYRQAAGRGLQLLFYSVGIGQISSEVPQNLSASRPQDRQFILSSKKLLLSDSGFYLCAWSDPRQYGYTFGSGTRLTVV.

This sequence joins TRBV20-1 and TRBJ2-5; 8 bases are shared with TRBD2. With 0 bases clipped from V and 7 bases from J, the junction kept 10 bases outside the gene matches. Looked up from germline, CDR1 is DFQATT and CDR2 is SNEGSKA (reference sequence). This CDR3 is 15 amino acids long. The CDR3 DNA reads as TGCAGTGCTAGAGATTTGCGGACGGCGGGAGGGACCCAGTACTTC. It specifies CSARDLRTAGGTQYF.

This clonotype was counted once. The chain uses TRBV6-2 or TRBV6-3 and TRBJ2-5; 9 bases match TRBD1. The CDR3 has 15 amino acids. V gave up 2 bases and J gave up 4 bases; unmatched junction bases: 5. Germline V CDR1 and CDR2: MNHEY, SVGEGT. The CDR3, as DNA: TGTGCCAGCAGTTACGCGACAGGGGGGGCAGAGACCCAGTACTTC. This codes for CASSYATGGAETQYF.

V and J are TRBV25-1 and TRBJ2-1; TRBD2 matches at 9 bases. Germline values: CDR1 MGHDK, CDR2 SYGVNS. This CDR3 has 16 amino acids. Trimming took 0 bases from V and 4 from J; bases not matched to a gene: 4. CDR3 in amino acids: CASSEYPTSGYNEQFF. The CDR3 DNA follows: TGTGCCAGCAGTGAATATCCGACTAGCGGTTACAATGAGCAGTTCTTC.

The rearrangement uses TRBV6-1 and TRBJ2-1; TRBD1 matches 10 bases. Germline CDR1 reads MNHNS; CDR2 reads SASEGT. This CDR3 has 16 residues. With 6 bases clipped from V and 9 bases from J, the junction kept 14 bases outside the gene matches. CDR3 in amino acids: CASRRGAGTGDFEQFF. The CDR3, as DNA: TGTGCCAGCAGACGCGGCGCCGGGACAGGGGATTTTGAGCAGTTCTTC.

The chain uses TRBV18 and TRBJ2-3; 7 nucleotides line up with TRBD1. The trim removed 3 bases at V and 2 bases at J, leaving 8 bases unmatched. This CDR3 comprises 16 residues. Germline V gene lookup returns CDR1 KGHSH and CDR2 LQKENI. The CDR3 DNA sequence: TGTGCCAGCTCACCGTTACCGGGACAGTTCACAGATACGCAGTATTTT. This gives the protein CASSPLPGQFTDTQYF.

V is TRBV30 and J is TRBJ1-2, with 10 nucleotides matching TRBD1. Germline CDR1 reads GTSNPN; CDR2 reads SVGIG (reference sequence). V dropped 1 base and J dropped 4; count of bases not matched to a gene: 0. The CDR3 runs to 13 residues. The DNA of the CDR3 is TGTGCCTGGAGTGGGACAGGGGGCTATGGCTACACCTTC. Encoded protein: CAWSGTGGYGYTF.

The rearrangement uses TRBV6-5 and TRBJ1-2; 10 bases match TRBD1. Germline V CDR1 and CDR2: MNHEY, SVGAGI. This CDR3 comprises 13 residues. Trimming cost V 6 bases and J 6 bases; bases outside gene matches: 4. CDR3 DNA: TGTGCCAGCAGGGACAGGGGGGTGAATGGCTACACCTTC. The encoded protein is CASRDRGVNGYTF.

This chain uses TRBV3-1 with TRBJ2-2; D ambiguous. Germline CDR1 and CDR2: LGHDT and YNNKEL (reference sequence). Trimming left V 1 base short and J 6 bases short, with 6 bases between. This CDR3 spans 13 amino acids. CDR3 nucleotide sequence: TGTGCCAGCAGCCAAGTCATAGCCGGGGAGCTGTTTTTT. Encoded protein: CASSQVIAGELFF. Looking up the rest from reference TRBV3-1 and TRBJ2-2 gives the full variable domain: DTAVSQTPKYLVTQMGNDKSIKCEQNLGHDTMYWYKQDSKKFLKIMFSYNNKELIINETVPNRFSPKSPDKAHLNLHINSLELGDSAVYFCASSQVIAGELFFGEGSRLTVL.

V is TRBV9 and J is TRBJ2-1; the D gene is possibly TRBD2 (6 bases). The V and J ends lost 0 bases and 3 bases respectively, with 7 bases between them. The CDR3 is 14 amino acids. From germline, CDR1 is SGDLS and CDR2 YYNGEE. CDR3 DNA: TGTGCCAGCAGCGTAGATAGCGGCTACAATGAGCAGTTCTTC. This encodes CASSVDSGYNEQFF. The full variable domain, completed using reference TRBV9 and TRBJ2-1, is DSGVTQTPKHLITATGQRVTLRCSPRSGDLSVYWYQQSLDQGLQFLIQYYNGEERAKGNILERFSAQQFPDLHSELNLSSLELGDSALYFCASSVDSGYNEQFFGPGTRLTVL.